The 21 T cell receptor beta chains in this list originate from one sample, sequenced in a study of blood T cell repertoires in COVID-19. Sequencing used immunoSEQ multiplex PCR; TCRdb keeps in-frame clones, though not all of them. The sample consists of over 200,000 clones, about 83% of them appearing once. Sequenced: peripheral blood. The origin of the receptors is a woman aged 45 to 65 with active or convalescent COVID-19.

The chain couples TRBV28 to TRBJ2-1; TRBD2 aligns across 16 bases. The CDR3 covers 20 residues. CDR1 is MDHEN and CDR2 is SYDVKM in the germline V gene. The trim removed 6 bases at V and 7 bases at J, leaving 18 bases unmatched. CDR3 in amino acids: CASSIHPGLAGGLGLNEQFF. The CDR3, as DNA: TGTGCCAGCAGCATCCACCCGGGACTAGCGGGGGGGCTTGGTCTTAATGAGCAGTTCTTC.

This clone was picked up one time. This CDR3 reads CASSFHRVDTQYF. CDR3 nucleotide sequence: TGTGCCAGCAGCTTTCACCGGGTAGATACGCAGTATTTT. The J gene is TRBJ2-3, the V gene TRBV9, with D uncertain. With 4 bases removed from V and 5 bases from J, the gap between germline ends came to 11 bases. CDR1 SGDLS and CDR2 YYNGEE come from the germline V gene. The CDR3 is made up of 13 amino acids.

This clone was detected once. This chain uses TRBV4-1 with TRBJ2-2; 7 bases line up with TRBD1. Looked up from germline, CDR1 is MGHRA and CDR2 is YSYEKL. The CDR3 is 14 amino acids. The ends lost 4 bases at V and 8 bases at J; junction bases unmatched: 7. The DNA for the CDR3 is TGCGCCAGCAGCCTATTACCGGGACAGGGGGAGCTGTTTTTT. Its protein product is CASSLLPGQGELFF.

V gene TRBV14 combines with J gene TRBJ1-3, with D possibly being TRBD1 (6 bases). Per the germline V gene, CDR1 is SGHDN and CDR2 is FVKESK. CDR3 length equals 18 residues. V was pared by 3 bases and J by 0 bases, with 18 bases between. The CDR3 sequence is CASSHPARGASSGNTIYF. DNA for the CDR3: TGTGCCAGCAGCCACCCGGCACGGGGGGCGAGCTCTGGAAACACCATATATTTT.

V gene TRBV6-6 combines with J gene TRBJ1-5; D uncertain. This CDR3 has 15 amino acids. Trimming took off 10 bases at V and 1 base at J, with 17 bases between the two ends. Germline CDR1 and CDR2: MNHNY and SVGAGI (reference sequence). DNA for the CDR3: TGTGCCACCAAAAACGGGGAACGAAGCAATCAGCCCCAGCATTTT. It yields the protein CATKNGERSNQPQHF.

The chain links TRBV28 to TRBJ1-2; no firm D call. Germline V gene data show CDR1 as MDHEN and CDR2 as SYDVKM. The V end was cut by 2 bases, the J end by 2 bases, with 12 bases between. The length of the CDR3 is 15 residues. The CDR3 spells CASSLTRGGNYGYTF. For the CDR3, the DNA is TGTGCCAGCAGTTTAACCCGCGGTGGGAACTATGGCTACACCTTC.

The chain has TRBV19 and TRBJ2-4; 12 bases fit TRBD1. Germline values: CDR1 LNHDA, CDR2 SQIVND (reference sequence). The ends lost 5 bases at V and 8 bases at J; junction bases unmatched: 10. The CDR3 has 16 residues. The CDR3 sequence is CASSPGDRGPSDIQYF. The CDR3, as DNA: TGTGCCAGTAGTCCGGGGGACAGGGGGCCGTCGGACATTCAGTACTTC.

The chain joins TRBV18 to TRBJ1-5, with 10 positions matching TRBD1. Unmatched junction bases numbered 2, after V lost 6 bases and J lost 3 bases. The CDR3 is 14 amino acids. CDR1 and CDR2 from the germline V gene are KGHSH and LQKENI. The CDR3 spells CASSRQGANQPQHF. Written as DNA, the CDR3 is TGTGCCAGCTCGCGACAGGGGGCCAATCAGCCCCAGCATTTT.

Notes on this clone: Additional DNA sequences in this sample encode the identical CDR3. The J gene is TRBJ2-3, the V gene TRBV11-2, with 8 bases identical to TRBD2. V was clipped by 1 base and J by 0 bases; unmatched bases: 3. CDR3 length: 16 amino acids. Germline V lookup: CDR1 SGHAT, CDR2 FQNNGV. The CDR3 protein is CASSLVAGLSTDTQYF. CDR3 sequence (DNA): TGTGCCAGCAGCTTAGTAGCGGGACTGAGCACAGATACGCAGTATTTT.

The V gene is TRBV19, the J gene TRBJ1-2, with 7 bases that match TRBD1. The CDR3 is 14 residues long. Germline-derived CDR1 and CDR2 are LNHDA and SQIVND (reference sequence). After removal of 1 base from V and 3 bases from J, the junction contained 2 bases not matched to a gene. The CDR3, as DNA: TGTGCCAGTAGTATAGTAACAGGGGACTATGGCTACACCTTC. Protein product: CASSIVTGDYGYTF.

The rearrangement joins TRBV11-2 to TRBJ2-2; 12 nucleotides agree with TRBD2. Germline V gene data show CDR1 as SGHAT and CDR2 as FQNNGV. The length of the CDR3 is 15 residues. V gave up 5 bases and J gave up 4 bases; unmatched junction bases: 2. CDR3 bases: TGTGCCAGCAGCCTACTAGCGGGAGGCACCGGGGAGCTGTTTTTT. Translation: CASSLLAGGTGELFF.

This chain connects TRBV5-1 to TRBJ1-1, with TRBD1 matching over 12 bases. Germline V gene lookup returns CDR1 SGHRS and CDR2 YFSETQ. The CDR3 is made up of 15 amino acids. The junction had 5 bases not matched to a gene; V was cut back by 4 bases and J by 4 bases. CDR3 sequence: CASSRDRGLGTEAFF. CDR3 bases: TGCGCCAGCAGCCGGGACAGGGGGCTGGGCACTGAAGCTTTCTTT.

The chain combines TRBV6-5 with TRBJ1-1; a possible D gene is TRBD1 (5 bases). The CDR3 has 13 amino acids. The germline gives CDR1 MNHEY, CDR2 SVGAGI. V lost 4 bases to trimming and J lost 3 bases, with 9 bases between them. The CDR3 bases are TGTGCCAGCAGTTCCCAGGGATACACTGAAGCTTTCTTT. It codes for CASSSQGYTEAFF.

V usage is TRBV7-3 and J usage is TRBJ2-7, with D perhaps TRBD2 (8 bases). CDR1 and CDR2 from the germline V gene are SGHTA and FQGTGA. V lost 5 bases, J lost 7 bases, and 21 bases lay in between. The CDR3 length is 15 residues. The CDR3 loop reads CASSLTGALAAEQYF. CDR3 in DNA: TGTGCCAGCAGCCTCACAGGGGCACTAGCGGCGGAGCAGTACTTC. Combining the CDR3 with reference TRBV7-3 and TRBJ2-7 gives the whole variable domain GAGVSQTPSNKVTEKGKYVELRCDPISGHTALYWYRQSLGQGPEFLIYFQGTGAADDSGLPNDRFFAVRPEGSVSTLKIQRTERGDSAVYLCASSLTGALAAEQYFGPGTRLTVT.

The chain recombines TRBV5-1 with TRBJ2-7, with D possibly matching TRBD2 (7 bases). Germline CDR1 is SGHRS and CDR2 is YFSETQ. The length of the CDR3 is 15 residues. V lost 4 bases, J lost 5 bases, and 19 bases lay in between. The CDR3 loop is CASSPVAGAANEQYF. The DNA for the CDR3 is TGCGCCAGCAGCCCCGTGGCGGGGGCAGCGAACGAGCAGTACTTC.

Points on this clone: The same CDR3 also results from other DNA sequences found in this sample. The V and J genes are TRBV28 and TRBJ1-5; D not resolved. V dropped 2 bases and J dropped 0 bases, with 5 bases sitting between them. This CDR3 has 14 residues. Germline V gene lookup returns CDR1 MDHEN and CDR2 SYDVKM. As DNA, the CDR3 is TGTGCCAGCAGTTTAGGAGGTAGCAATCAGCCCCAGCATTTT. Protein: CASSLGGSNQPQHF.

The CDR3 loop reads CASSLPGAGNTEAFF. The CDR3 DNA follows: TGTGCCAGCAGCTTACCAGGGGCGGGGAACACTGAAGCTTTCTTT. The chain carries TRBV5-6 and TRBJ1-1; D is perhaps TRBD1 (6 bases). The germline V gene has CDR1 SGHDT and CDR2 YYEEEE. The ends were cut back, 2 bases at V and 1 base at J, with 12 bases in the middle. The length of the CDR3 is 15 residues.

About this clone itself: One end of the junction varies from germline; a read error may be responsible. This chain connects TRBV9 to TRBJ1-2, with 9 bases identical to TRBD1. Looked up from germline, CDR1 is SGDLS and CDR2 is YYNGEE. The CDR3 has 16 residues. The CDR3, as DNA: TGTGCCAGCAGTGTAGGGCCCGGGACAGGGCAATATGGCTACACCTTC. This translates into CASSVGPGTGQYGYTF.

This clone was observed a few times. The CDR3 region is CASSDPPGGAQVQSNQPQHF. The DNA for the CDR3 is TGTGCCAGCAGTGATCCCCCCGGGGGGGCGCAGGTCCAAAGCAATCAGCCCCAGCATTTT. The chain combines TRBV6-4 with TRBJ1-5; perhaps TRBD1 as D (6 bases). Germline CDR1 and CDR2: MRHNA and SNTAGT. The V gene lost 3 bases and the J gene lost 1 base, with 25 bases spanning the gap. The CDR3 length is 20 residues.

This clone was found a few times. CDR3 bases: TGTGCCACCAGCAGAAAGAGGGGGTTCGGATCACCCCTCCACTTT. Amino acid sequence: CATSRKRGFGSPLHF. The chain employs TRBV15 and TRBJ1-6, with D perhaps matching TRBD1 (6 bases). Germline assignment: CDR1 LNHNV and CDR2 YYDKDF (reference sequence). V was trimmed by 2 bases and J by 10 bases, leaving 15 bases between them. This CDR3 has 15 amino acids.

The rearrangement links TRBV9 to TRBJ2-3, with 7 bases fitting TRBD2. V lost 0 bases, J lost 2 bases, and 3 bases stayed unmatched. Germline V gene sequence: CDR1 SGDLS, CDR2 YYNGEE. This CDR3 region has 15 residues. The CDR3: CASSVGSGLTDTQYF. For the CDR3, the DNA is TGTGCCAGCAGCGTAGGTAGCGGGCTCACAGATACGCAGTATTTT. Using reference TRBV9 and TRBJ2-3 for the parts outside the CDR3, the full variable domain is DSGVTQTPKHLITATGQRVTLRCSPRSGDLSVYWYQQSLDQGLQFLIQYYNGEERAKGNILERFSAQQFPDLHSELNLSSLELGDSALYFCASSVGSGLTDTQYFGPGTRLTVL.